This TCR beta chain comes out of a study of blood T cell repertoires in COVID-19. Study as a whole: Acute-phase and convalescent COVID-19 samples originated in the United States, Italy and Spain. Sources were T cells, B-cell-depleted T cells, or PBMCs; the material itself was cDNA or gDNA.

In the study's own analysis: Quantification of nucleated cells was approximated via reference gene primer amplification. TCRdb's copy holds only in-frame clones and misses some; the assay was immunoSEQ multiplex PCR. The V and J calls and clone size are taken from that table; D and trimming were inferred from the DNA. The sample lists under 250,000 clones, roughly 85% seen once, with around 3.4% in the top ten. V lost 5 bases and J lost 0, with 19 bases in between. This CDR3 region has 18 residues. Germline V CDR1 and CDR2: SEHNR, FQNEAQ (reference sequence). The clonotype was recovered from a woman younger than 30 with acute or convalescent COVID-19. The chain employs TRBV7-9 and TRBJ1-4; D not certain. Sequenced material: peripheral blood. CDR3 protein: CASSPRPREGSTNEKLFF. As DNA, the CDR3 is TGTGCCAGCAGCCCCAGGCCCCGAGAGGGATCAACTAATGAAAAACTGTTTTTT.